The next 23 T cell receptor beta chains were all read from a single sample in a study of graft-versus-host responses after intestinal transplantation. The assay was immunoSEQ multiplex PCR, and TCRdb's table has in-frame clones only and misses some. The table lists 15,000 or so clones, 25% to 30% of them singletons. The sample consisted of alloreactive CD4+ T cells from a mixed lymphocyte reaction culture, taken before intestinal transplant. Subset here: CFSE-low proliferating T cells sorted from roughly six-day pre-transplant mixed lymphocyte reaction (GvH or HvG direction). The receptors stem from a human patient who received an intestinal transplant.

This clone was observed a handful of times. The CDR3 protein is CASSFPLGAVQNEQYF. In DNA form, the CDR3 reads TGTGCCAGCAGCTTCCCACTCGGGGCGGTTCAGAACGAGCAGTACTTC. The chain couples TRBV7-9 to TRBJ2-7; D possibly matches TRBD1 or TRBD2 (5 bases each). Germline values: CDR1 SEHNR, CDR2 FQNEAQ (reference sequence). The CDR3 is 16 residues long. V lost 3 bases, J lost 5 bases, and 20 bases lay in between.

The V gene is TRBV4-1, the J gene TRBJ2-1; 9 nucleotides agree with TRBD2. Germline CDR1 MGHRA, CDR2 YSYEKL. The CDR3 runs 19 residues. V lost 0 bases to trimming and J lost 0 bases; unmatched junction nucleotides: 9. CDR3 bases: TGCGCCAGCAGCCAAGATCGGGCTAGCGGGGCGAGCTCCTACAATGAGCAGTTCTTC. It encodes CASSQDRASGASSYNEQFF.

This rearrangement joins TRBV5-1 to TRBJ2-5; 7 bases line up with TRBD2. The CDR3 has 17 residues. Germline assignment: CDR1 SGHRS and CDR2 YFSETQ. Trimming took 0 bases from V and 5 from J; bases not matched to a gene: 13. CDR3 bases: TGCGCCAGCAGCTTGGAGCCAGCGGGACCCCGAGGGGAGACCCAGTACTTC. Translated: CASSLEPAGPRGETQYF.

This clone turned up a few times. V is TRBV5-6 and J is TRBJ2-2; 7 nucleotides line up with TRBD2. The CDR3 is 16 residues long. V shed 0 bases and J 5 bases; nucleotides not matched to a gene: 7. Per the germline V gene, CDR1 is SGHDT and CDR2 is YYEEEE. CDR3 region: CASSLAAGRGTGELFF. CDR3 in DNA: TGTGCCAGCAGCTTGGCCGCAGGGAGGGGAACCGGGGAGCTGTTTTTT. Full variable domain (outside the CDR3, taken from reference TRBV5-6 and TRBJ2-2): DAGVTQSPTHLIKTRGQQVTLRCSPKSGHDTVSWYQQALGQGPQFIFQYYEEEERQRGNFPDRFSGHQFPNYSSELNVNALLLGDSALYLCASSLAAGRGTGELFFGEGSRLTVL.

This clone was detected a few times. The chain joins TRBV5-8 to TRBJ1-1; 9 bases match TRBD1. This CDR3 is 15 amino acids long. Germline V gene data show CDR1 as SGHTS and CDR2 as YDEGEE. V lost 0 bases and J lost 1; bases outside the gene matches: 1. Here the CDR3 reads CASSLGTGANTEAFF. CDR3 coding DNA: TGTGCCAGCAGCTTGGGGACAGGGGCGAACACTGAAGCTTTCTTT.

The chain carries TRBV10-3 and TRBJ2-3; TRBD1 aligns across 7 bases. Germline V gives CDR1 ENHRY, CDR2 SYGVKD. V lost 9 bases, J lost 0 bases, and 15 bases stayed unmatched. This CDR3 has 17 amino acids. In nucleotides, the CDR3 is TGTGCCATGACCTCGTTCCTGAGACAGGGAAGCACAGATACGCAGTATTTT. This codes for CAMTSFLRQGSTDTQYF.

The chain couples TRBV30 to TRBJ2-7; 7 bases are a match to TRBD1. Germline values: CDR1 GTSNPN, CDR2 SVGIG (reference sequence). The CDR3 covers 15 residues. The trim removed 3 bases at V and 6 bases at J, leaving 14 bases unmatched. In DNA form, the CDR3 reads TGTGCCTGGAGCCTCGGGACAGCCCTCCCCGGCGAGCAGTACTTC. Protein sequence: CAWSLGTALPGEQYF. Filled out from reference TRBV30 and TRBJ2-7, the complete variable domain reads SQTIHQWPATLVQPVGSPLSLECTVEGTSNPNLYWYRQAAGRGLQLLFYSVGIGQISSEVPQNLSASRPQDRQFILSSKKLLLSDSGFYLCAWSLGTALPGEQYFGPGTRLTVT.

The chain carries TRBV11-2 and TRBJ2-1; no definite D call. CDR1 SGHAT and CDR2 FQNNGV come from the germline V gene. With 3 bases removed from V and 7 bases from J, the gap between germline ends came to 13 bases. The CDR3 totals 14 residues. The DNA of the CDR3 is TGTGCCAGCAGCTTTAGTCCAGGATCGAATGAGCAGTTCTTC. Its translation: CASSFSPGSNEQFF.

This sequence joins TRBV4-2 and TRBJ2-3, with 12 bases matching TRBD2. The CDR3 totals 17 residues. The J segment lost 7 bases and the V segment lost 5 bases, leaving 13 bases of the junction unmatched. CDR1 and CDR2 (germline): LGHNA, YNFKEQ. CDR3 nucleotides: TGTGCCAGCAGCATCCTGGGGGCTAGCGGGAGGGGTCATACGCAGTATTTT. Its translation: CASSILGASGRGHTQYF.

The V call is TRBV5-5, the J call TRBJ2-7; 8 nucleotides align to TRBD2. The germline V gene has CDR1 SGHKS and CDR2 YYEKEE (reference sequence). J gave up 3 bases and V 3 bases, and 8 bases lay outside the gene matches. The CDR3 has 15 residues. As DNA, the CDR3 is TGTGCCAGCAGCTCCCCGGGGGGGGTGATCTACGAGCAGTACTTC. Translation: CASSSPGGVIYEQYF.

The genes are TRBV28 and TRBJ2-7, with D unresolved. The V gene's germline CDR1 is MDHEN and CDR2 SYDVKM. With 6 bases removed from V and 2 bases from J, the gap between germline ends came to 2 bases. The CDR3 is made up of 10 amino acids. The CDR3 DNA reads as TGTGCCAGCAGGGCCTACGAGCAGTACTTC. It yields the protein CASRAYEQYF. The variable domain in full, with the rest retrieved from reference TRBV28 and TRBJ2-7, is DVKVTQSSRYLVKRTGEKVFLECVQDMDHENMFWYRQDPGLGLRLIYFSYDVKMKEKGDIPEGYSVSREKKERFSLILESASTNQTSMYLCASRAYEQYFGPGTRLTVT.

The chain recombines TRBV9 with TRBJ1-2; D perhaps matches TRBD1 (6 bases). Germline V gene sequence: CDR1 SGDLS, CDR2 YYNGEE. V was shortened by 0 bases and J by 4 bases, with 22 bases between the two germline ends. The CDR3 loop spans 18 amino acids. The CDR3: CASSVEISGSRGPYGYTF. CDR3 nucleotide sequence: TGTGCCAGCAGCGTAGAGATCTCGGGTTCCAGGGGACCCTATGGCTACACCTTC.

This clone is deemed medium-sized. The chain recombines TRBV5-6 with TRBJ2-7; TRBD1 aligns across 7 bases. V shed 4 bases, J shed 4 bases, and the junction held 8 bases outside the gene matches. The CDR3 extends over 14 amino acids. Germline CDR1 and CDR2: SGHDT and YYEEEE. The CDR3 here is CASSRDSHNYEQYF. DNA of the CDR3: TGTGCCAGCAGCCGGGACAGTCACAATTACGAGCAGTACTTC.

The chain has TRBV28 and TRBJ2-7; no clear D gene. Germline V CDR1 and CDR2: MDHEN, SYDVKM. V lost 7 bases and J lost 3, with 7 bases in between. CDR3 length: 11 amino acids. The CDR3 spells CASTDNYEQYF. CDR3 DNA sequence: TGTGCCAGCACCGACAACTACGAGCAGTACTTC.

The chain couples TRBV7-3 to TRBJ1-1; 7 positions match TRBD1. V trimming: 2 bases; J trimming: 3 bases; junction bases outside the gene matches: 3. CDR3 length: 14 residues. Germline V lookup: CDR1 SGHTA, CDR2 FQGTGA. CDR3 in amino acids: CASSLQGGHTEAFF. The CDR3 nucleotides are TGTGCCAGCAGCTTACAGGGGGGCCACACTGAAGCTTTCTTT.

The chain has TRBV5-1 and TRBJ2-7; 10 positions agree with TRBD2. The CDR3 sequence is 18 residues long. Unmatched junction bases numbered 15, after V lost 2 bases and J lost 4 bases. From germline, CDR1 is SGHRS and CDR2 YFSETQ. This CDR3 reads CASSLGSGRAVGRYEQYF. CDR3 coding DNA: TGCGCCAGCAGCTTAGGAAGCGGGAGGGCCGTTGGCAGATACGAGCAGTACTTC.

Within the sample, this clone is medium-sized (0.01 to 0.1%). The rearrangement links TRBV5-1 to TRBJ2-5; D gene uncertain. The CDR3 covers 11 residues. CDR1 and CDR2 (germline): SGHRS, YFSETQ. V lost 2 bases and J 5 bases, leaving 4 bases between the germline ends. CDR3 in DNA: TGCGCCAGCAGCTTAGTGGAGACCCAGTACTTC. Encoded protein: CASSLVETQYF.

This clone occurred a few times. CDR3 loop: CASRNDRGVYGYTF. CDR3 in DNA: TGTGCCAGCAGAAATGACAGGGGCGTCTATGGCTACACCTTC. J is TRBJ1-2 and V is TRBV6-5; TRBD1 agrees at 8 bases. J gave up 4 bases and V 6 bases, and 7 bases lay outside the gene matches. Germline V gene sequence: CDR1 MNHEY, CDR2 SVGAGI. The CDR3 runs to 14 residues.

The chain carries TRBV7-9 and TRBJ2-1; no clear D gene. The V gene's germline CDR1 is SEHNR and CDR2 FQNEAQ (reference sequence). This CDR3 comprises 15 residues. Deletions cut 10 bases from V and 8 bases from J, with 24 bases between. CDR3 sequence reads: CATRLLGEAGDEQFF. Written as DNA, the CDR3 is TGTGCCACTCGACTCCTAGGAGAAGCCGGAGATGAGCAGTTCTTC.

V and J are TRBV7-2 and TRBJ2-5; D assignment may be TRBD1 or TRBD2 (6 bases each). V lost 5 bases and J lost 0, with 22 bases in between. Looked up from germline, CDR1 is SGHTA and CDR2 is FQGNSA. This CDR3 has 18 amino acids. In nucleotides, the CDR3 is TGTGCCAGCAGCCAAGTCGGGGGCCTAAGATGGTACCAAGAGACCCAGTACTTC. It encodes CASSQVGGLRWYQETQYF.

This chain connects TRBV5-1 to TRBJ2-7; the D is unclear. V was pared by 0 bases and J by 4 bases, with 8 bases between. The CDR3 contains 13 residues. Per germline, CDR1 SGHRS and CDR2 YFSETQ. CDR3 in amino acids: CASSLDPGYEQYF. DNA for the CDR3: TGCGCCAGCAGCTTGGACCCGGGTTACGAGCAGTACTTC.

This rearrangement joins TRBV18 to TRBJ2-2; D not certain. Germline CDR1 is KGHSH and CDR2 is LQKENI. CDR3 length: 16 residues. V was trimmed by 6 bases and J by 1 base, leaving 15 bases between them. In DNA form, the CDR3 reads TGTGCCAGCTCGCCAGCGTTGGTTGGGAACACCGGGGAGCTGTTTTTT. Translating it yields CASSPALVGNTGELFF. The full variable domain, its missing parts supplied by reference TRBV18 and TRBJ2-2, is NAGVMQNPRHLVRRRGQEARLRCSPMKGHSHVYWYRQLPEEGLKFMVYLQKENIIDESGMPKERFSAEFPKEGPSILRIQQVVRGDSAAYFCASSPALVGNTGELFFGEGSRLTVL.

There are a few counts of this clone. The J gene is TRBJ2-1, the V gene TRBV5-4; D ambiguous. Per the germline V gene, CDR1 is SGHNT and CDR2 is YYREEE (reference sequence). This CDR3 has 14 residues. Trimming pared 4 bases from V and 8 bases from J, leaving 16 bases between. In DNA, the CDR3 is TGTGCCAGCAGCGTGGCCTTGCGGCCACATGAGCAGTTCTTC. The encoded protein is CASSVALRPHEQFF.